A selection of T cell receptor beta chains follows, all from one sample in a study of blood T cell repertoires in COVID-19. TCRdb keeps only in-frame clones here, not all; method: immunoSEQ multiplex PCR. The sample consists of 150,000 to 200,000 clones, around 86% of them appearing once. The sequenced sample was peripheral blood. These receptors came from an elderly woman with COVID-19, enrolled during active disease. Both conserved end residues are part of each CDR3. The D gene is left open where the match is weak. Clone size, where shown, is once, few, many, or a class for clones that have expanded.

V gene,D gene,clone size,J gene,CDR3 DNA,CDR3 protein
TRBV5-6,NA,NA,TRBJ1-5,TGTGCCAGCAGCTCCTACAGGTACGATCAGCCCCAGCATTTT,CASSSYRYDQPQHF
TRBV2,NA,NA,TRBJ1-3,TGTGCCAGCACCGGAGTTTCTCCTGGAAACACCATATATTTT,CASTGVSPGNTIYF
TRBV6-6,TRBD1,NA,TRBJ1-5,TGTGCCAGCCGACGGGACAGTAATCAGCCCCAGCATTTT,CASRRDSNQPQHF
TRBV6-1,NA,NA,TRBJ2-7,TGTGCCAGCAGTGAAGCTTTTTCAAACCGACTCGGGCAGTACTTC,CASSEAFSNRLGQYF
TRBV18,NA,NA,TRBJ1-2,TGTGCCACCGCATTAGGGGTCAACTATGGCTACACCTTC,CATALGVNYGYTF
TRBV7-8,NA,NA,TRBJ2-2,TGTGCCAGCAGCCCGCTTCGGCGGGAGAACACCGGGGAGCTGTTTTTT,CASSPLRRENTGELFF
TRBV3-1/TRBV3-2,NA,NA,TRBJ2-7,TGTGCCAGCAGCCAAGATGTTAAGGGGTATTCCACCATATTC,CASSQDVKGYSTIF
TRBV21-1,NA,once,TRBJ1-3,TGTGCCAGCGTGGGACAGAGCCAAGGGAGAGGAAACACCATATATTTT,CASVGQSQGRGNTIYF
TRBV4-1,TRBD1,NA,TRBJ2-5,TGCGCCAGCAGCCAAGAACAGGGGGCGAGAGGACAAGAGACCCAGTACTTC,CASSQEQGARGQETQYF
TRBV6-6,NA,NA,TRBJ1-1,TGTGCCAGCAGGCCTCAGGGGTTCGAAGCTTTCTTT,CASRPQGFEAFF
TRBV27,NA,NA,TRBJ1-4,TGTGCCAGCAGTTTAACGGGACTCCACGCCCGGGGTGAAAAACTGTTTTTT,CASSLTGLHARGEKLFF
TRBV5-1,NA,NA,TRBJ1-6,TGCGCCAGCAACTTAGGGGGCTCCTATAATTCACCCCTCCACTTT,CASNLGGSYNSPLHF
TRBV28,NA,NA,TRBJ1-5,TGTGCCAGCAGTCCACCCATGGGGGACTATCAGCCCCAGCATTTT,CASSPPMGDYQPQHF
TRBV28,TRBD1,NA,TRBJ1-6,TGTGCCAGCAGTTTATCGGGACAGTATAATTCACCCCTCCACTTT,CASSLSGQYNSPLHF
TRBV19,TRBD1,once,TRBJ1-6,TGTGCCAGTAGCCAGGGACAGCGTAATTCACCCCTCCACTTT,CASSQGQRNSPLHF
TRBV25-1,NA,NA,TRBJ2-5,TGTGCCAGCAGACCACTAGGGCAGGAATGGGAGACCCAGTACTTC,CASRPLGQEWETQYF
TRBV10-3,NA,NA,TRBJ1-3,TGTGCCATCAGTGACTCCCGGGGTGGAAACACCATATATTTT,CAISDSRGGNTIYF
TRBV28,TRBD1,NA,TRBJ1-2,TGTGCCAGCAGTCGGGACAGCAGCTATGGCTACACCTTC,CASSRDSSYGYTF
TRBV4-2,TRBD1,NA,TRBJ2-1,TGTGCCAGCAGCCAAGAGGACAGGGCTTACAATGAGCAGTTCTTC,CASSQEDRAYNEQFF
TRBV27,TRBD1,NA,TRBJ1-6,TGTGCCAGCAGTTGGGACAGGGTGTCACCCCTCCACTTT,CASSWDRVSPLHF
TRBV7-8,TRBD1,once,TRBJ1-5,TGTGCCAGCAGCCCGACAGGGCAGAACCGTCAGCCCCAGCATTTT,CASSPTGQNRQPQHF
TRBV5-6,NA,NA,TRBJ2-2,TGTGCCAGCAGCTCCCCTTTCAGGGTAGGCAACACCGGGGAGCTGTTTTTT,CASSSPFRVGNTGELFF
TRBV15,NA,NA,TRBJ1-5,TGTGCCACCAGCAGAGACTTATCAGTGGCTTATAGCAATCAGCCCCAGCATTTT,CATSRDLSVAYSNQPQHF
TRBV19,TRBD2,NA,TRBJ2-7,TGTGCCAGCAGTATTAGCGGGTCCTACGAGCAGTACTTC,CASSISGSYEQYF
TRBV15,NA,NA,TRBJ2-3,TGTGCCACCAGCAGATCAACCTTATCCGCGGGGATTAAAGATACGCAGTATTTT,CATSRSTLSAGIKDTQYF
TRBV6-2/TRBV6-3,NA,once,TRBJ2-7,TGTGCCAGCAGTTACTCGGCAGGGGCCTCCTACGAGCAGTACTTC,CASSYSAGASYEQYF